Listed here are 8 T cell receptor beta chains from one sample, sequenced in a study of identical twins (dated by TCRdb to the mid-2010s). To prepare the library, 5' RACE was applied. The data were produced on an Illumina HiSeq 2000. TCRdb reran the public reads through fastp at Q25 and MiXCR, keeping productive beta chains. A single entry per CDR3 protein holds the most common genes and DNA from its merged rows. Within this sample are approximately 700,000 distinct CDR3 sequences, with 15% to 20% of them counted one time only. The ten biggest clones cover about an eighth of the sample. These data also featured in a second study, about T cells expressing NK-cell markers.

The sample consisted of PBMCs. Receptors were obtained from a young woman in good health.

J is TRBJ2-1 and V is TRBV7-9; a possible D gene is TRBD1 (5 bases). Germline CDR1 SEHNR, CDR2 FQNEAQ (reference sequence). The V and J ends lost 6 bases and 2 bases respectively, with 14 bases between them. The CDR3 loop spans 15 amino acids. The CDR3 DNA sequence: TGTGCCAGCAGACCCCAGGGAAGGGCCTACAATGAGCAGTTCTTC. It yields the protein CASRPQGRAYNEQFF.

Ten or more counts support this clonotype. One end of the junction fails to match germline, which may point to a read error. J is TRBJ1-1 and V is TRBV12-3 or TRBV12-4; maybe TRBD1 (5 bases). This CDR3 spans 13 amino acids. CDR3 amino acids: CASSLGGGTEAFF. The CDR3 nucleotides read TGCGCCAGCAGCTTGGGTGGGGGGACTGAAGCTTTCTTT.

This clonotype was counted a few times. This chain uses TRBV3-1 with TRBJ2-1, with D unclear. The CDR3 spans 13 residues. V was cut by 0 bases and J by 15 bases, with 15 bases left in between. CDR1 and CDR2 (germline): LGHDT, YNNKEL (reference sequence). The CDR3 DNA reads TGTGCCAGCAGCCAAGATATGCGAAGATACCCGTTCTTC. Protein: CASSQDMRRYPFF.

The rearrangement uses TRBV11-2 and TRBJ2-5, with 9 bases lining up with TRBD2. The V segment lost 3 bases and the J segment 1 base; nucleotides outside the gene matches: 12. Looked up from germline, CDR1 is SGHAT and CDR2 is FQNNGV. The CDR3 spans 18 residues. The DNA of the CDR3 is TGTGCCAGCAGCTTGGTGGGTGGGCTAGCGGGACTCCAAGAGACCCAGTACTTC. Amino acids: CASSLVGGLAGLQETQYF. Together with reference TRBV11-2 and TRBJ2-5, the CDR3 gives the full variable domain: EAGVAQSPRYKIIEKRQSVAFWCNPISGHATLYWYQQILGQGPKLLIQFQNNGVVDDSQLPKDRFSAERLKGVDSTLKIQPAKLEDSAVYLCASSLVGGLAGLQETQYFGPGTRLLVL.

The chain is built from TRBV2 and TRBJ2-1; TRBD1 matches at 12 bases. CDR3 length: 13 amino acids. Germline loops: CDR1 SNHLY, CDR2 FYNNEI. The junction had 4 bases not matched to a gene; V was cut back by 8 bases and J by 8 bases. CDR3 in amino acids: CASPGTGGDEQFF. In DNA, the CDR3 is TGTGCCAGCCCCGGGACAGGGGGCGATGAGCAGTTCTTC.

The V and J genes are TRBV18 and TRBJ1-6; maybe TRBD1 (5 bases). Trimming removed 3 bases from V and 14 bases from J, with 11 bases in between. CDR1 is KGHSH, CDR2 LQKENI, per germline. The CDR3 runs 12 residues. DNA of the CDR3: TGTGCCAGCTCACCCGAGGGGAGCACCCTCCACTTT. Encoded protein: CASSPEGSTLHF.

CDR3 residues: CASSGPQGARNEQFF. Here the CDR3 DNA reads TGTGCCAGCAGTGGTCCCCAGGGGGCGCGGAATGAGCAGTTCTTC. The rearrangement uses TRBV2 and TRBJ2-1, with TRBD1 matching over 8 bases. Trimming took 4 bases from V and 7 from J; bases not matched to a gene: 9. The CDR3 is 15 amino acids. Looked up from germline, CDR1 is SNHLY and CDR2 is FYNNEI. The complete variable domain, with remaining parts taken from reference TRBV2 and TRBJ2-1, reads EPEVTQTPSHQVTQMGQEVILRCVPISNHLYFYWYRQILGQKVEFLVSFYNNEISEKSEIFDDQFSVERPDGSNFTLKIRSTKLEDSAMYFCASSGPQGARNEQFFGPGTRLTVL.

V is TRBV10-3 and J is TRBJ1-2; D not resolved. This CDR3 is 15 amino acids long. V lost 6 bases to trimming and J lost 6 bases, with 20 bases between them. From germline, CDR1 is ENHRY and CDR2 SYGVKD. CDR3 protein: CAIRQTSTPYDGYTF. The CDR3 DNA sequence: TGTGCCATCAGGCAGACCTCAACCCCCTACGATGGCTACACCTTC.